Each of the 7 T cell receptor beta chains below was sequenced from the same sample in a study of CD8+ T cells in alopecia areata. Extracted RNA was reverse transcribed, and the resulting cDNA served as sequencing template. Produced via immunoSEQ multiplex PCR; TCRdb's table is partial and in-frame only. The sample has roughly 120,000 clones; less than 75% are singletons. Regarding treatment: oral pan-JAK inhibitor, 5-10 mg twice daily. The sample here was CD8+ T cells sorted from blood, taken at week 4, from a patient treated with tofacitinib. The receptors derive from a human donor with alopecia areata.

This clone was found once. The chain recombines TRBV7-3 with TRBJ2-5; D is uncertain. The CDR3 is 13 residues long. The V end was cut by 4 bases, the J end by 1 base, with 7 bases between. In germline, CDR1 is SGHTA, CDR2 FQGTGA. CDR3 nucleotide sequence: TGTGCCAGCAGCTCGGCTGGCCAAGAGACCCAGTACTTC. Translated: CASSSAGQETQYF.

The rearrangement uses TRBV4-3 and TRBJ1-4, with D unresolved. Germline V gene lookup returns CDR1 LGHNA and CDR2 YSLEER. CDR3 length: 17 residues. V dropped 3 bases and J dropped 0 bases, with 14 bases sitting between them. Here the CDR3 DNA reads TGCGCCAGCAGCCACGAAGACACAATTGCAACTAATGAAAAACTGTTTTTT. Encoded protein: CASSHEDTIATNEKLFF.

V is TRBV7-9 and J is TRBJ2-7; TRBD2 might be the D (5 bases). V was clipped by 4 bases and J by 4 bases, with 20 bases between them. This CDR3 comprises 16 residues. CDR1 is SEHNR, CDR2 FQNEAQ, per germline (reference sequence). CDR3 DNA: TGTGCCAGCAGCTCCACTAGACCCCCGTTTGCGTACGAGCAGTACTTC. Its protein is CASSSTRPPFAYEQYF. The full variable domain, in which reference TRBV7-9 and TRBJ2-7 provide the parts outside the CDR3, is DTGVSQNPRHKITKRGQNVTFRCDPISEHNRLYWYRQTLGQGPEFLTYFQNEAQLEKSRLLSDRFSAERPKGSFSTLEIQRTEQGDSAMYLCASSSTRPPFAYEQYFGPGTRLTVT.

The rearrangement joins TRBV30 to TRBJ2-5; D gene ambiguous. This CDR3 has 13 residues. The ends were cut back, 4 bases at V and 5 bases at J, with 14 bases in the middle. Germline CDR1 reads GTSNPN; CDR2 reads SVGIG (reference sequence). In nucleotides, the CDR3 is TGTGCCTGGATAGACTCGCTCGGGGAGACCCAGTACTTC. Protein: CAWIDSLGETQYF.

This clone has just one count. The genes are TRBV4-1 and TRBJ2-5, with 8 bases lining up with TRBD2. With 3 bases clipped from V and 4 bases from J, the junction kept 7 bases outside the gene matches. CDR3 length: 15 amino acids. Germline V lookup: CDR1 MGHRA, CDR2 YSYEKL. CDR3 sequence: CASSQTGGLGETQYF. The CDR3 bases are TGCGCCAGCAGCCAGACGGGGGGGCTAGGAGAGACCCAGTACTTC.

The chain uses TRBV29-1 and TRBJ2-3; D might be TRBD1 (6 bases). Trimming cost V 4 bases and J 2 bases, with 22 bases left between them. Germline CDR1 reads SQVTM; CDR2 reads ANQGSEA. CDR3 length: 17 residues. DNA for the CDR3: TGCAGCGTTGGGGATGTACAGGGAAACACCTTCACAGATACGCAGTATTTT. The encoded protein is CSVGDVQGNTFTDTQYF.

The genes are TRBV7-9 and TRBJ1-1; no reliable D call. Germline CDR1 reads SEHNR; CDR2 reads FQNEAQ (reference sequence). The CDR3 sequence is 12 residues long. V was pared by 5 bases and J by 5 bases, with 9 bases between. CDR3 in DNA: TGTGCCAGCAGCCAGATTACTACTGAAGCTTTCTTT. Its translation is CASSQITTEAFF.